This T cell receptor (beta chain) was identified during a study of control samples from healthy donors and cancer patients. Clones were sequenced by immunoSEQ multiplex PCR, and TCRdb holds only the in-frame ones, with some missing. This sample carries 70,000 to 90,000 clones, about 95% of them seen once, and the ten largest clones take 6.2%. V was cut by 6 bases and J by 3 bases, with 16 bases left in between. The germline gives CDR1 SGHRS, CDR2 YFSETQ. This CDR3 contains 14 residues. This clone occurred once. Sequenced input: blood. This clonotype was sampled from a woman aged 35 to 49 in good health. The chain links TRBV5-1 to TRBJ2-7; unclear D gene. This CDR3 is CASTTLGSRYEQYF. DNA of the CDR3: TGCGCCAGCACTACCCTAGGATCCCGCTACGAGCAGTACTTC.